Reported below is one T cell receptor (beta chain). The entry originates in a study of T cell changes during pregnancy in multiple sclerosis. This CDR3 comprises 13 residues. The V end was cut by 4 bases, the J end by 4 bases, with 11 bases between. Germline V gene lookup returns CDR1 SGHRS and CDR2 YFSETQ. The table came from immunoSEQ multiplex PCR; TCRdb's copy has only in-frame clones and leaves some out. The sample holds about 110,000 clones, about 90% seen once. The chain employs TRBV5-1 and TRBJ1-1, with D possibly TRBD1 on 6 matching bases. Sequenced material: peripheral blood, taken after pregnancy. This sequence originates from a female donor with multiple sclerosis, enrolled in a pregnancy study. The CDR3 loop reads CASSRGQRTEAFF. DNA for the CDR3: TGCGCCAGCAGCAGGGGACAACGCACTGAAGCTTTCTTT.